This is a list of T cell receptor beta chains from one sample in a study of blood T cell repertoires in COVID-19. The protocol was immunoSEQ multiplex PCR, while the TCRdb copy is restricted to in-frame clones and leaves out a portion. The sample has under 200,000 clones; roughly 80% are singletons. The sequenced material came from PBMCs or T cells enriched from blood (not recorded which). All receptors derive from a man between 50 and 59 years old who had recovered from COVID-19. CDR3s include the opening cysteine and the closing phenylalanine or tryptophan. The order of the fields is clone size, D gene, V gene, J gene, CDR3 protein, CDR3 DNA. A D gene is named only where the DNA matches it firmly. Expanded clones are given a class, and other clones once, few, many or no size at all.

>.|TRBD2|TRBV2|TRBJ2-1
CASTSGGNEQFF
TGTGCCAGCACAAGCGGGGGCAATGAGCAGTTCTTC
>.|.|TRBV19|TRBJ1-2
CASSIRTEIYGYTF
TGTGCCAGTAGTATTAGGACAGAGATCTATGGCTACACCTTC
>.|.|TRBV2|TRBJ1-1
CASSVSPPQYTEAFF
TGTGCCAGCAGTGTCAGTCCCCCCCAGTACACTGAAGCTTTCTTT
>.|.|TRBV28|TRBJ1-6
CASSLNRRTEYNSPLHF
TGTGCCAGCAGTTTAAATCGCCGGACAGAATATAATTCACCCCTCCACTTT
>.|.|TRBV3-1/TRBV3-2|TRBJ1-6
CASSQRNSPLHF
TGTGCCAGCAGCCAGAGAAATTCACCCCTCCACTTT
>.|TRBD1|TRBV5-1|TRBJ2-3
CASSAGGQVTDTQYF
TGCGCCAGCAGCGCGGGTGGACAGGTCACAGATACGCAGTATTTT
>.|.|TRBV6-5|TRBJ2-1
CAAARGFYNEQFF
TGTGCCGCCGCCCGGGGATTCTACAATGAGCAGTTCTTC
>once|.|TRBV18|TRBJ2-6
CASSPGLQGSQSGANVLTF
TGTGCCAGCTCACCTGGTTTGCAGGGGAGCCAATCTGGGGCCAACGTCCTGACTTTC
>few|TRBD1|TRBV12-3/TRBV12-4|TRBJ2-3
CASSAGGDTQYF
TGTGCCAGCAGTGCAGGGGGAGATACGCAGTATTTT
>.|.|TRBV5-1|TRBJ2-7
CASSLATPGTPTYEQYF
TGCGCCAGCAGCTTGGCCACACCCGGGACACCAACCTACGAGCAGTACTTC
>.|.|TRBV28|TRBJ1-1
CASSESTEAFF
TGTGCCAGCAGTGAGTCCACTGAAGCTTTCTTT
>.|TRBD2|TRBV5-1|TRBJ2-5
CASSFSGGATGETQYF
TGCGCCAGCAGCTTTAGCGGGGGGGCGACTGGAGAGACCCAGTACTTC
>.|.|TRBV18|TRBJ2-6
CASSTSSPASGANVLTF
TGTGCCAGCTCAACCTCTAGTCCGGCTTCTGGGGCCAACGTCCTGACTTTC
>.|TRBD2|TRBV4-2|TRBJ2-1
CASSHGGTSGSNEQFF
TGTGCCAGCAGCCACGGAGGGACTAGCGGTTCCAATGAGCAGTTCTTC
>.|.|TRBV5-1|TRBJ2-3
CASSLGWETDTQYF
TGCGCCAGCAGCTTGGGTTGGGAGACAGATACGCAGTATTTT
>few|.|TRBV5-1|TRBJ2-7
CASSVRQDISYEQYF
TGCGCCAGCAGCGTCAGACAGGATATCTCCTACGAGCAGTACTTC
>.|.|TRBV5-1|TRBJ2-7
CASSWYGSSNEQYF
TGCGCCAGCAGCTGGTACGGGTCTTCTAACGAGCAGTACTTC
>.|TRBD2|TRBV28|TRBJ2-7
CASSSQAGGAYEQYF
TGTGCCAGCAGTTCCCAGGCGGGGGGCGCCTACGAGCAGTACTTC
>.|TRBD1|TRBV2|TRBJ2-5
CASRAGTGQETQYF
TGTGCCAGCAGGGCCGGGACAGGGCAAGAGACCCAGTACTTC
>.|.|TRBV9|TRBJ1-2
CASSVESGYLGYTF
TGTGCCAGCAGCGTAGAATCAGGGTATTTGGGCTACACCTTC
>.|TRBD2|TRBV7-9|TRBJ2-7
CASSRYLAGGEQYF
TGTGCCAGCAGCCGGTACCTAGCGGGAGGGGAGCAGTACTTC
>.|.|TRBV28|TRBJ1-5
CASSLLGGVQPQHF
TGTGCCAGCAGTTTATTGGGTGGAGTTCAGCCCCAGCATTTT
>few|.|TRBV29-1|TRBJ2-1
CSVELGTSIVNEQFF
TGCAGCGTTGAACTTGGTACTAGTATCGTCAATGAGCAGTTCTTC
>.|.|TRBV28|TRBJ1-1
CASSLQGLAAFF
TGTGCCAGCAGTTTACAGGGTCTGGCAGCTTTCTTT
>.|TRBD1|TRBV5-1|TRBJ1-2
CASSPEGQRYGYTF
TGCGCCAGCAGCCCGGAGGGACAGAGATATGGCTACACCTTC
>.|.|TRBV5-1|TRBJ2-2
CASSLQGQNTGELFF
TGCGCCAGCAGCTTGCAGGGACAGAACACCGGGGAGCTGTTTTTT
>.|.|TRBV28|TRBJ1-5
CASSLGQRNQPQHF
TGTGCCAGCAGTTTAGGACAGCGCAATCAGCCCCAGCATTTT
>.|TRBD2|TRBV11-2|TRBJ2-1
CASSLGPLAGYNEQFF
TGTGCCAGCAGCTTGGGACCCCTAGCGGGGTACAATGAGCAGTTCTTC
>.|.|TRBV19|TRBJ1-5
CASSIRGGAQPQHF
TGTGCCAGTAGTATTCGGGGGGGGGCACAGCCCCAGCATTTT
>.|.|TRBV7-2|TRBJ2-7
CASSLAVNSYEQYF
TGTGCCAGCAGCTTGGCAGTCAACTCCTACGAGCAGTACTTC
>.|TRBD2|TRBV4-2|TRBJ2-7
CASSQDSAQGTSGSSYEQYF
TGTGCCAGCAGCCAAGATAGTGCACAGGGGACTAGCGGGAGTAGCTACGAGCAGTACTTC
>.|.|TRBV5-4|TRBJ2-7
CASSLVGQRPYEQYF
TGTGCCAGCAGCTTGGTGGGCCAGCGGCCCTACGAGCAGTACTTC
>.|.|TRBV9|TRBJ2-3
CASSGRQAKDTQYF
TGTGCCAGCAGCGGTCGACAGGCGAAAGATACGCAGTATTTT
>once|TRBD1|TRBV5-5|TRBJ1-1
CASSFLQGAIEAFF
TGTGCCAGCAGCTTTTTACAGGGGGCTATTGAAGCTTTCTTT
>few|TRBD2|TRBV6-4|TRBJ2-1
CASSDSGGAYNEQFF
TGTGCCAGCAGTGACAGCGGGGGGGCCTACAATGAGCAGTTCTTC
>.|.|TRBV19|TRBJ1-4
CASRRDGLLKKVFF
TGTGCCAGTAGGAGGGACGGACTACTAAAAAAAGTGTTTTTT
>.|.|TRBV19|TRBJ1-1
CASNAELNTEAFF
TGTGCCAGTAACGCCGAGTTGAACACTGAAGCTTTCTTT
>.|.|TRBV21-1|TRBJ2-6
CASSKGPGQISGANVLTF
TGTGCCAGCAGCAAGGGGCCGGGACAGATTTCTGGGGCCAACGTCCTGACTTTC
>once|TRBD1|TRBV27|TRBJ2-3
CASSSTDRGDTQYF
TGTGCCAGCAGTTCGACGGACAGGGGAGATACGCAGTATTTT
>.|TRBD1|TRBV28|TRBJ1-5
CASSLKYRGPQPQHF
TGTGCCAGCAGTCTGAAATACAGGGGGCCTCAGCCCCAGCATTTT
>.|.|TRBV6-1|TRBJ2-3
CASSFAGDGTDTQYF
TGTGCCAGCAGTTTTGCGGGCGACGGCACAGATACGCAGTATTTT
>few|TRBD1|TRBV10-1|TRBJ1-1
CASSDYRGSGTEAFF
TGCGCCAGCAGTGACTACAGGGGGTCGGGCACTGAAGCTTTCTTT
>.|.|TRBV6-5|TRBJ2-5
CASSYSGGQETQYF
TGTGCCAGCAGTTACTCAGGGGGCCAAGAGACCCAGTACTTC
>few|TRBD1|TRBV7-9|TRBJ1-4
CASSQDRGAREKLFF
TGTGCCAGCAGTCAGGACAGGGGCGCGCGGGAAAAACTGTTTTTT
>.|TRBD1|TRBV19|TRBJ1-4
CASSPRTGGNPTNEKLFF
TGTGCCAGTAGTCCTCGGACAGGGGGCAATCCAACTAATGAAAAACTGTTTTTT
>.|TRBD1|TRBV28|TRBJ1-1
CATRTGLMNTEAFF
TGTGCCACCCGGACAGGGCTTATGAACACTGAAGCTTTCTTT
>.|.|TRBV18|TRBJ1-3
CASSREQVSGNTIYF
TGTGCCAGCTCCCGCGAACAGGTCTCTGGAAACACCATATATTTT
>once|.|TRBV15|TRBJ2-3
CATSRDRDTQYF
TGTGCCACCAGCAGAGATAGAGATACGCAGTATTTT
>.|TRBD1|TRBV18|TRBJ1-1
CASSPRTGGRGEAFF
TGTGCCAGCTCACCCAGGACAGGGGGCAGAGGTGAAGCTTTCTTT
>.|.|TRBV19|TRBJ1-5
CASSTGGPQHF
TGTGCCAGTAGTACCGGAGGGCCCCAGCATTTT
>once|.|TRBV27|TRBJ1-1
CASSPSWAVGYTEAFF
TGTGCCAGCAGCCCCAGTTGGGCCGTCGGTTACACTGAAGCTTTCTTT
>.|TRBD2|TRBV10-2|TRBJ2-1
CASRLAGPTNNEQFF
TGCGCCAGTCGGCTAGCGGGACCGACAAACAATGAGCAGTTCTTC
>.|TRBD2|TRBV3-1/TRBV3-2|TRBJ2-7
CASSPLAGGLYEQYF
TGTGCCAGCAGCCCACTAGCGGGAGGGCTGTACGAGCAGTACTTC
>.|.|TRBV27|TRBJ2-7
CASSSDRDRFPREQYF
TGTGCCAGCAGCTCCGACCGTGACAGGTTTCCCCGCGAGCAGTACTTC